These 10 T cell receptor beta chains originate from one sample sequenced in a study of T cells in Graves' hyperthyroidism and ophthalmopathy. What was amplified from RNA transcripts were TCR beta CDR3 regions. The TCR CDR3 was amplified in a first-round RT-PCR using the HTBI primer set. MiXCR was run by TCRdb on the multiplex PCR reads, yielding one entry per CDR3 protein. The repertoire consists of 650,000 to 700,000 distinct CDR3 sequences, with approximately 15% occurring once and the leading ten covering around a sixth. The sample was blood. These receptors were taken from a man in his fifties with Graves' hyperthyroidism.

V is TRBV24-1 and J is TRBJ1-4; 7 nucleotides line up with TRBD1. The V segment lost 6 bases and the J segment 7 bases; nucleotides outside the gene matches: 1. The CDR3 contains 12 residues. Germline V gives CDR1 KGHDR, CDR2 SFDVKD. CDR3 DNA sequence: TGTGCCACCAGTCAGGGGGGTGAAAAACTGTTTTTT. It yields the protein CATSQGGEKLFF.

The table lists this clonotype with many counts. The chain combines TRBV2 with TRBJ2-7, with TRBD1 as a possible D gene (5 bases). The germline V and J ends were trimmed by 4 bases and 5 bases, with 12 bases remaining between them. This CDR3 spans 13 amino acids. Germline V CDR1 and CDR2: SNHLY, FYNNEI. DNA for the CDR3: TGTGCCAGCAGTGTCCAGGGAATGAACGAGCAGTACTTC. Its protein product is CASSVQGMNEQYF.

To note about this clonotype: The junction and the germline gene differ at one end; a read error may be behind it. The gene calls are TRBV4-1 and TRBJ2-5; D not certain. Germline CDR1 MGHRA, CDR2 YSYEKL. The CDR3 spans 17 residues. In DNA, the CDR3 is TGCGCCAACAGCCAAGATCGCCGAGGCGCAGACCAAGAGACCCAGTACTTC. Translation gives CANSQDRRGADQETQYF.

This clonotype was seen a handful of times. The V call is TRBV28, the J call TRBJ2-1; TRBD1 might be the D (6 bases). Trimming pared 6 bases from V and 4 bases from J, leaving 19 bases between. The CDR3 extends over 16 amino acids. Germline loops: CDR1 MDHEN, CDR2 SYDVKM. The CDR3 DNA sequence: TGTGCCAGCAGCCCCGTTGGCAGGGGATTATACAATGAGCAGTTCTTC. It is translated as CASSPVGRGLYNEQFF.

V and J are TRBV19 and TRBJ2-1; 10 nucleotides align to TRBD2. V was clipped by 5 bases and J by 8 bases; unmatched bases: 6. There are 14 residues in the CDR3. The V gene's germline CDR1 is LNHDA and CDR2 SQIVND (reference sequence). Written as DNA, the CDR3 is TGTGCCAGTAGTCCACTAGCGGGAATCGATGAGCAGTTCTTC. Protein: CASSPLAGIDEQFF. Complete variable domain (other parts from reference TRBV19 and TRBJ2-1): DGGITQSPKYLFRKEGQNVTLSCEQNLNHDAMYWYRQDPGQGLRLIYYSQIVNDFQKGDIAEGYSVSREKKESFPLTVTSAQKNPTAFYLCASSPLAGIDEQFFGPGTRLTVL.

The table lists this clonotype with a few counts. This chain links TRBV6-1 with TRBJ2-7; D might be TRBD2 (6 bases). Germline CDR1 reads MNHNS; CDR2 reads SASEGT. This CDR3 comprises 15 residues. Trimming took off 3 bases at V and 6 bases at J, with 18 bases between the two ends. The CDR3 bases are TGTGCCAGCAGTGAGGGGGGTTTACGGGACCGCGAGCAGTACTTC. The encoded protein is CASSEGGLRDREQYF.

This clonotype has more than one count but fewer than ten. This chain joins TRBV29-1 and TRBJ1-1, with TRBD1 matching 9 bases. V shed 6 bases and J 7 bases; nucleotides not matched to a gene: 6. CDR1 and CDR2 (germline): SQVTM, ANQGSEA. This CDR3 has 12 residues. Here the CDR3 reads CSVADRGSEAFF. CDR3 bases: TGCAGCGTGGCTGACAGGGGGAGTGAAGCTTTCTTT.

About this clonotype: This sequence may be a read error, since a much larger clone differs from it by one base. The gene calls are TRBV11-2 and TRBJ1-5; D may be TRBD1 (5 bases). Germline lookup yields CDR1 SGHAT and CDR2 FQNNGV. The CDR3 totals 14 residues. The chain's CDR3 is CASSLDWTNRPQHF. In nucleotides, the CDR3 is TGTGCCAGCAGCTTAGATTGGACAAATCGGCCCCAGCATTTT.

The V gene is TRBV7-9, the J gene TRBJ1-2, with a possible D match to TRBD1 (5 bases). The CDR3 sequence is 14 residues long. From germline, CDR1 is SEHNR and CDR2 FQNEAQ (reference sequence). Trimming removed 5 bases at V and 4 bases at J, with 14 bases between. The CDR3 loop reads CASSGSRQPYGYTF. CDR3 in DNA: TGTGCCAGCAGCGGATCCCGACAGCCCTATGGCTACACCTTC.

The chain links TRBV20-1 to TRBJ2-1; 10 bases line up with TRBD2. The ends lost 4 bases at V and 5 bases at J; junction bases unmatched: 8. The CDR3 spans 15 residues. Per germline, CDR1 DFQATT and CDR2 SNEGSKA (reference sequence). CDR3 amino acids: CSATQSGRAHNEQFF. CDR3 bases: TGCAGTGCTACTCAAAGCGGGAGGGCCCACAATGAGCAGTTCTTC.